The 18 T cell receptor beta chains in this list originate from one sample, sequenced in a study of blood T cell repertoires in COVID-19. Sequencing was performed with immunoSEQ multiplex PCR; in TCRdb, only in-frame clones are kept and a portion is missing. The sample consists of about 250,000 clones, 65% to 90% of them appearing once. The specimen sequenced was peripheral blood. These receptors all stem from a man between 50 and 59 years old with active or convalescent COVID-19.

This chain links TRBV27 with TRBJ1-1; no clear D. The germline V and J ends were trimmed by 0 bases and 0 bases, with 8 bases remaining between them. The V gene's germline CDR1 is MNHEY and CDR2 SMNVEV (reference sequence). This CDR3 is 15 amino acids long. CDR3: CASSLSQTVNTEAFF. In nucleotides, the CDR3 is TGTGCCAGCAGTTTATCACAAACCGTGAACACTGAAGCTTTCTTT.

The chain uses TRBV7-9 and TRBJ1-1; no clear D gene. Trimming pared 9 bases from V and 7 bases from J, leaving 15 bases between. Per germline, CDR1 SEHNR and CDR2 FQNEAQ (reference sequence). The length of the CDR3 is 12 residues. CDR3 bases: TGTGCCAGTCTTCCCTCGGGGATTGAAGCTTTCTTT. Its translation: CASLPSGIEAFF.

CDR3 sequence reads: CASSVEGAGQPQHF. CDR3 in DNA: TGTGCCAGCAGCGTCGAGGGGGCGGGTCAGCCCCAGCATTTT. The genes are TRBV9 and TRBJ1-5; 7 bases map to TRBD1. V lost 2 bases, J lost 6 bases, and 5 bases stayed unmatched. This CDR3 is 14 amino acids long. Germline CDR1 and CDR2: SGDLS and YYNGEE.

This chain connects TRBV25-1 to TRBJ2-1; D may be TRBD1 (5 bases). This CDR3 contains 12 residues. Trimming pared 3 bases from V and 7 bases from J, leaving 7 bases between. Germline V CDR1 and CDR2: MGHDK, SYGVNS. CDR3 bases: TGTGCCAGCAGTGACAGGGTAAATGAGCAGTTCTTC. It specifies CASSDRVNEQFF.

V is TRBV19 and J is TRBJ1-3; 8 nucleotides match TRBD1. The CDR3 is 14 residues long. V was pared by 10 bases and J by 0 bases, with 5 bases of the junction left unmatched. The germline CDR1 and CDR2 sequences are LNHDA and SQIVND (reference sequence). CDR3 loop: CATGQGFSGNTIYF. The CDR3 nucleotides are TGTGCCACCGGACAGGGTTTCTCTGGAAACACCATATATTTT.

The chain combines TRBV30 with TRBJ2-1; the match to TRBD2 covers 12 bases. Trimming took 2 bases from V and 7 from J; bases not matched to a gene: 3. The CDR3 contains 14 residues. Germline loops: CDR1 GTSNPN, CDR2 SVGIG (reference sequence). The CDR3 sequence: CAWSRTSGINEQFF. The DNA of the CDR3 is TGTGCCTGGAGTCGGACTAGCGGGATTAATGAGCAGTTCTTC.

The J gene is TRBJ1-6, the V gene TRBV12-5, with D uncertain. V was trimmed by 5 bases and J by 5 bases, leaving 16 bases between them. The CDR3 has 16 residues. Germline CDR1 LGHNT, CDR2 FRNRAP. This CDR3 reads CASGEGRGSDNSPLHF. Here the CDR3 DNA reads TGTGCTAGTGGTGAAGGGCGGGGTTCGGATAATTCACCCCTCCACTTT.

This clone was counted a single time. The chain joins TRBV11-2 to TRBJ1-5, with no clear D. Germline V gene data show CDR1 as SGHAT and CDR2 as FQNNGV. The CDR3 spans 15 residues. The V and J ends lost 1 base and 1 base respectively, with 8 bases between them. This CDR3 reads CASSLAPKSNQPQHF. In DNA form, the CDR3 reads TGTGCCAGCAGCTTAGCCCCTAAGAGCAATCAGCCCCAGCATTTT.

The genes are TRBV14 and TRBJ2-7, with 7 bases that match TRBD2. Losses at the gene ends were 1 base for V and 5 bases for J; bases not matched to a gene: 17. CDR1 is SGHDN and CDR2 is FVKESK in the germline V gene. The CDR3 loop spans 18 amino acids. The CDR3, as DNA: TGTGCCAGCAGCCAAGTCATACTAGCGACCCCTTACTCGAACGAGCAGTACTTC. Amino acid sequence: CASSQVILATPYSNEQYF.

J is TRBJ2-7 and V is TRBV4-1; 8 positions agree with TRBD2. V lost 0 bases, J lost 3 bases, and 10 bases stayed unmatched. The CDR3 totals 17 residues. Germline CDR1 and CDR2: MGHRA and YSYEKL. CDR3 sequence (DNA): TGCGCCAGCAGCCAAGATATAGGCGGGAGCGGGAGCTACGAGCAGTACTTC. Translation: CASSQDIGGSGSYEQYF.

The chain recombines TRBV9 with TRBJ1-2, with 8 bases lining up with TRBD1. Germline CDR1 and CDR2: SGDLS and YYNGEE. This CDR3 comprises 13 residues. V lost 3 bases, J lost 7 bases, and 5 bases stayed unmatched. The CDR3 nucleotides are TGTGCCAGCAGCGGAATCGGGACAGGTGGCTACACCTTC. Translation: CASSGIGTGGYTF.

The chain uses TRBV9 and TRBJ2-6; 9 bases are shared with TRBD2. Germline V gives CDR1 SGDLS, CDR2 YYNGEE. Trimming removed 2 bases from V and 3 bases from J; junction bases left unmatched: 15. The CDR3 covers 20 residues. The CDR3 reads CASSVGGAGGPVSGANVLTF. The CDR3 DNA reads TGTGCCAGCAGCGTCGGGGGGGCGGGAGGGCCTGTGAGTGGGGCCAACGTCCTGACTTTC.

The chain uses TRBV30 and TRBJ1-4; D may be TRBD1 (5 bases). The CDR3 sequence is 15 residues long. Germline values: CDR1 GTSNPN, CDR2 SVGIG (reference sequence). Trimming took off 2 bases at V and 7 bases at J, with 17 bases between the two ends. The DNA of the CDR3 is TGTGCCTGGAGTAAGGGGCAGTCGAACGGTGAAAAACTGTTTTTT. This encodes CAWSKGQSNGEKLFF.

This clone was detected only once. J is TRBJ2-2 and V is TRBV5-1, with a tentative D call TRBD1 (6 bases). The germline V gene has CDR1 SGHRS and CDR2 YFSETQ. The CDR3 is made up of 14 amino acids. Trimming stripped 6 bases from V and 6 bases from J, with 15 bases between. CDR3 amino acids: CASIEGVGPGELFF. The CDR3 DNA sequence: TGCGCCAGCATCGAGGGGGTCGGGCCCGGGGAGCTGTTTTTT.

This sequence joins TRBV15 and TRBJ2-1, with D possibly being TRBD2 (6 bases). From germline, CDR1 is LNHNV and CDR2 YYDKDF (reference sequence). The CDR3 extends over 15 amino acids. V lost 3 bases and J 7 bases, leaving 16 bases between the germline ends. The CDR3 spells CATSRGIAVLNEQFF. DNA of the CDR3: TGTGCCACCAGCAGGGGTATAGCGGTACTGAATGAGCAGTTCTTC.

This clone was picked up a small number of times. V is TRBV5-4 and J is TRBJ1-5; D may be TRBD1 (5 bases). Germline V gives CDR1 SGHNT, CDR2 YYREEE (reference sequence). This CDR3 contains 12 residues. V was trimmed by 7 bases and J by 6 bases, leaving 11 bases between them. The CDR3 sequence: CASPSGGQPQHF. The CDR3, as DNA: TGTGCCAGCCCCTCCGGGGGTCAGCCCCAGCATTTT.

The CDR3 DNA follows: TGTGCCAGCAGCCAAGATCTACGGGACTACGAGCAGTACTTC. Protein product: CASSQDLRDYEQYF. The J gene is TRBJ2-7, the V gene TRBV4-2; weak D call: TRBD2 (5 bases). Deletions cut 0 bases from V and 3 bases from J, with 9 bases between. Germline CDR1 is LGHNA and CDR2 is YNFKEQ. The CDR3 has 14 residues.

The chain uses TRBV30 and TRBJ1-1; D is ambiguous. This CDR3 region has 15 residues. Per the germline V gene, CDR1 is GTSNPN and CDR2 is SVGIG (reference sequence). V was clipped by 0 bases and J by 9 bases, with 20 bases between them. The CDR3 protein is CAWSVPGDINVQAFF. The CDR3 DNA is TGTGCCTGGAGTGTACCCGGGGATATTAACGTTCAAGCTTTCTTT.